The entry below describes one T cell receptor (beta chain). Looked up from germline, CDR1 is SGDLS and CDR2 is YYNGEE. This CDR3 is 15 amino acids long. Trimming left V 0 bases short and J 7 bases short, with 11 bases between. This specimen comes from a study of shared clonotypes between healthy human individuals. Only in-frame clones appear in the TCRdb table, and some are missing; sequencing was by immunoSEQ multiplex PCR. Found here are just over 2,000,000 clones, about 95% of them singletons; the top ten hold 0.13%. This sequence originates from a man younger than 35 in good health. The gene calls are TRBV9 and TRBJ1-6; D possibly corresponds to TRBD1 (5 bases). Source material: naive CD4+ T cells sorted from blood. This sample's subset: CD45RA+ positively selected. The DNA for the CDR3 is TGTGCCAGCAGCGTAGAAGGGGCGGTAAATTCACCCCTCCACTTT. This gives the protein CASSVEGAVNSPLHF. Full variable domain (missing parts from reference TRBV9 and TRBJ1-6): DSGVTQTPKHLITATGQRVTLRCSPRSGDLSVYWYQQSLDQGLQFLIQYYNGEERAKGNILERFSAQQFPDLHSELNLSSLELGDSALYFCASSVEGAVNSPLHFGNGTRLTVT.